This TCR beta chain was captured by sequencing in a study of tumor-infiltrating lymphocytes in primary liver carcinoma. The CDR3 length is 13 residues. From unsorted bulk tissue weighing about 20-31 mg, DNA and RNA were co-extracted. Starting material of 400 to 600 ng total RNA yielded TCR beta cDNA via a constant-region primer. Libraries of TCR beta came from three nested multiplex PCR rounds with slightly modified ARM-PCR. Two initial PCR rounds of around 10 cycles each paired TRBV1-TRBV30 forward primers with a C-beta reverse primer. TCRdb ran MiXCR on the multiplex PCR reads and lists one entry per CDR3 protein. Counted here are around 56,000 distinct CDR3 sequences, less than 75% occurring once; the ten biggest clones make up roughly 60%.

The sequence was collected from a man aged 35-49 years with primary liver carcinoma and hepatitis B virus infection. The sequenced material came from liver tumor tissue from sampling region 2. Noted subset: tumor region T2, inferior pole. The chain has TRBV12-3 or TRBV12-4 and TRBJ2-3; D is undetermined. The CDR3 nucleotides read TGTGTCACCAGTCCATTTTGGGGAGATACGCAGTATTTT. It translates to CVTSPFWGDTQYF.